This TCR beta chain was retrieved from a study of T cell responses to AZD1222 COVID-19 vaccine. This table comes from immunoSEQ multiplex PCR, and its TCRdb copy is limited to in-frame clones, with some not included. The sample has under 140,000 clones, around 90% seen once; the top ten hold 15%. The study's findings and limits: Distributed over spike, vaccine-associated CD4 TCRs predominated at 160-218 and 743-854.

CDR3 length: 14 amino acids. The germline CDR1 and CDR2 sequences are MNHEY and SVGAGI. V lost 0 bases, J lost 2 bases, and 6 bases lay in between. A note on this clone: The antigen is not known.

The genes are TRBV6-5 and TRBJ2-3; D not resolved. This specimen consisted of peripheral blood, obtained 28 days after the second AZD1222 dose. The sequence derives from an adult who received the AZD1222 COVID-19 vaccine. The DNA for the CDR3 is TGTGCCAGCAGTTACTCGAACCCCACAGATACGCAGTATTTT. It is translated as CASSYSNPTDTQYF.